These T cell receptor beta chains were read from a single sample in a study of control samples from healthy donors and cancer patients. TCRdb's copy holds only in-frame clones and misses some; the assay was immunoSEQ multiplex PCR. The data hold over 100,000 clones, with approximately 88% observed a single time. Sequenced: blood. The receptors stem from a man aged 35-49 years in good health. Both conserved end residues are part of each CDR3. The D gene is left open where the match is weak. The size field is filled for only some rows; it gives once, few, many or a size class.

D gene	V gene	J gene	clone size	CDR3 protein	CDR3 DNA
-	TRBV7-9	TRBJ2-7	once	CASSPIRDGMFGEQYF	TGTGCCAGCAGCCCCATCCGGGACGGAATGTTCGGCGAGCAGTACTTC
-	TRBV7-2	TRBJ2-1	-	CASSAYYNEQFF	TGTGCCAGCAGTGCGTACTACAATGAGCAGTTCTTC
-	TRBV21-1	TRBJ1-1	-	CASSKGWAVNTEAFF	TGTGCCAGCAGCAAAGGGTGGGCGGTGAACACTGAAGCTTTCTTT
-	TRBV5-4	TRBJ1-2	-	CASSPTPGTPYGYTF	TGTGCCAGCAGCCCAACCCCCGGGACCCCCTATGGCTACACCTTC
-	TRBV7-3	TRBJ2-7	-	CANSRYAGPIFGTYEQYF	TGTGCCAACAGCCGTTACGCTGGGCCAATTTTCGGTACCTACGAGCAGTACTTC
-	TRBV6-6	TRBJ1-3	-	CASSLTDRNSGNTIYF	TGTGCCAGCAGTCTCACGGACAGAAACTCTGGAAACACCATATATTTT
-	TRBV19	TRBJ2-2	once	CATPRTGNTGELFF	TGTGCCACCCCTCGGACGGGAAACACCGGGGAGCTGTTTTTT
TRBD2	TRBV25-1	TRBJ2-1	once	CASSDNSGRGSYNEQFF	TGTGCCAGCAGTGACAATTCTGGGCGGGGGTCATACAATGAGCAGTTCTTC
TRBD1	TRBV24-1	TRBJ2-3	-	CATSETRQGRVHTDTQYF	TGTGCCACCAGTGAAACCCGACAGGGAAGGGTTCACACAGATACGCAGTATTTT
TRBD1	TRBV25-1	TRBJ1-6	-	CASSDPGQGSSPLHF	TGTGCCAGCAGTGACCCCGGACAGGGAAGTTCACCCCTCCACTTT
TRBD2	TRBV6-6	TRBJ2-2	-	CATRPAGGLSSGELFF	TGTGCCACCCGACCAGCGGGGGGGCTTTCCAGCGGGGAGCTGTTTTTT
TRBD1	TRBV3-1/TRBV3-2	TRBJ1-2	-	CASSLRTGTGYTF	TGTGCCAGCAGCCTTCGGACAGGAACAGGCTACACCTTC
-	TRBV19	TRBJ1-3	once	CASQGTGNTIYF	TGTGCCAGTCAGGGGACTGGAAACACCATATATTTT
TRBD1	TRBV13	TRBJ1-6	-	CASSPRQGFTPPLHF	TGTGCCAGCAGCCCAAGACAGGGATTCACGCCACCCCTCCACTTT
TRBD2	TRBV28	TRBJ2-3	-	CASSLGLGKYF	TGTGCCAGCAGTTTGGGACTAGGAAAGTATTTT
-	TRBV21-1	TRBJ1-5	-	CASSNRQPQHF	TGTGCCAGCAGCAACCGGCAGCCCCAGCATTTT
TRBD1	TRBV30	TRBJ1-2	-	CAWSIMRDRGPYGYTF	TGTGCCTGGAGCATAATGCGGGACAGGGGTCCCTATGGCTACACCTTC
-	TRBV28	TRBJ1-1	-	CASSLSGQEAFF	TGTGCCAGCAGTTTATCAGGACAAGAAGCTTTCTTT
-	TRBV30	TRBJ2-4	-	CAWSTPGVGIQYF	TGTGCCTGGAGTACCCCCGGGGTCGGCATTCAGTACTTC
TRBD1	TRBV7-3	TRBJ1-2	-	CASSFRDRVNYGYTF	TGTGCCAGCAGCTTCCGGGACAGGGTTAACTATGGCTACACCTTC
TRBD1	TRBV18	TRBJ1-3	-	CASSPEGASGNTIYF	TGTGCCAGCTCTCCAGAGGGGGCCTCTGGAAACACCATATATTTT
-	TRBV5-4	TRBJ1-3	-	CASTRAPGIGNTIYF	TGTGCCAGCACCCGAGCCCCGGGGATAGGAAACACCATATATTTT
-	TRBV5-4	TRBJ1-2	once	CASSLDAGLRGYTF	TGTGCCAGCAGCTTGGACGCGGGGTTGCGTGGCTACACCTTC
-	TRBV29-1	TRBJ2-3	-	CSVDWTPDTQYF	TGCAGCGTTGATTGGACGCCAGATACGCAGTATTTT
-	TRBV29-1	TRBJ1-2	-	CSVDWGNRVEYGYTF	TGCAGCGTTGACTGGGGGAACAGGGTTGAATATGGCTACACCTTC
TRBD1	TRBV9	TRBJ1-1	-	CASSVGDRHTEAFF	TGTGCCAGCAGCGTAGGGGACAGACACACTGAAGCTTTCTTT
-	TRBV2	TRBJ2-6	few	CASSEIAQVYLTF	TGTGCCAGCAGTGAAATCGCACAGGTATACCTGACTTTC
-	TRBV28	TRBJ1-3	-	CASSPLGALGNTIYF	TGTGCCAGCAGCCCTCTGGGGGCGCTGGGAAACACCATATATTTT
-	TRBV10-1	TRBJ1-2	once	CASSENKNYGYTF	TGCGCCAGCAGTGAGAACAAGAACTATGGCTACACCTTC
-	TRBV6-2/TRBV6-3	TRBJ1-2	-	CASTPDSVYGYTF	TGTGCCAGCACCCCGGACAGCGTTTATGGCTACACCTTC
-	TRBV7-9	TRBJ1-2	many	CASSLGTDHYGYTF	TGTGCCAGCAGCTTAGGGACAGACCATTATGGCTACACCTTC
TRBD1	TRBV29-1	TRBJ1-2	-	CSVGQGARGYTF	TGCAGCGTTGGGCAGGGGGCTCGTGGCTACACCTTC
TRBD1	TRBV7-9	TRBJ1-3	-	CASSHLDRAGNTIYF	TGTGCCAGCAGCCACCTCGACAGGGCTGGAAACACCATATATTTT
-	TRBV16	TRBJ1-1	-	CASSQRRETEAFF	TGTGCCAGCAGCCAAAGGCGGGAGACTGAAGCTTTCTTT
TRBD1	TRBV30	TRBJ1-1	-	CAWMDRGLGTEAFF	TGTGCCTGGATGGACAGGGGCTTGGGTACTGAAGCTTTCTTT
-	TRBV7-2	TRBJ1-4	-	CASSLAPDSSGELFF	TGTGCCAGCAGCTTAGCCCCGGACAGTTCCGGGGAACTGTTTTTT
-	TRBV19	TRBJ1-1	-	CASSPDGTPGAFF	TGTGCCAGTAGTCCGGACGGGACTCCTGGAGCTTTCTTT
TRBD2	TRBV7-2	TRBJ2-1	-	CASSPGGNEQFF	TGTGCCAGCAGCCCGGGGGGGAATGAGCAGTTCTTC
-	TRBV10-1	TRBJ1-2	-	CASSADRSYGYTF	TGCGCCAGCAGCGCGGACAGAAGCTATGGCTACACCTTC
TRBD2	TRBV30	TRBJ2-2	-	CAWSPKVAGVKRANTGELFF	TGTGCCTGGAGTCCAAAAGTAGCGGGGGTCAAAAGGGCGAACACCGGGGAGCTGTTTTTT
-	TRBV7-9	TRBJ2-7	once	CASSSQGNEQYF	TGTGCCAGCAGCTCCCAGGGTAACGAGCAGTACTTC
TRBD2	TRBV11-3	TRBJ2-7	-	CASSFDRAGRSYEQYF	TGTGCCAGCAGCTTCGACCGAGCGGGGAGATCCTACGAGCAGTACTTC
-	TRBV5-1	TRBJ2-2	-	CASSLDGSTGELFF	TGCGCCAGCAGCTTGGACGGGAGCACCGGGGAGCTGTTTTTT
TRBD1	TRBV9	TRBJ2-7	-	CASSGGQGAHEQYF	TGTGCCAGCAGCGGAGGCCAGGGGGCCCACGAGCAGTACTTC
TRBD1	TRBV14	TRBJ2-7	-	CASSHHIGTDGPYEQYF	TGTGCCAGCAGCCACCATATAGGGACAGATGGACCCTACGAGCAGTACTTC
-	TRBV7-2	TRBJ1-1	-	CASSLVRLSAFF	TGTGCCAGCAGCTTAGTTCGACTTTCAGCTTTCTTT
TRBD1	TRBV27	TRBJ2-7	-	CASSFSDRDEQYF	TGTGCCAGCAGTTTCTCCGACAGGGACGAGCAGTACTTC
TRBD1	TRBV14	TRBJ1-2	-	CASRDRGDGYTF	TGTGCCAGCAGGGACAGGGGTGATGGCTACACCTTC
-	TRBV10-2	TRBJ2-7	-	CASSGGLAQDEQYF	TGCGCCAGCAGTGGGGGCCTGGCCCAGGACGAGCAGTACTTC
TRBD1	TRBV2	TRBJ2-7	-	CASRKGDRENEQYF	TGTGCCAGCAGGAAGGGAGACAGGGAAAACGAGCAGTACTTC
-	TRBV5-1	TRBJ1-1	-	CASTQGTRSNTEAFF	TGCGCCAGCACCCAAGGGACCCGATCGAACACTGAAGCTTTCTTT
TRBD2	TRBV2	TRBJ2-5	-	CASSLLAARTQETQYF	TGTGCCAGCAGCCTACTAGCGGCCAGAACCCAAGAGACCCAGTACTTC
TRBD1	TRBV4-2	TRBJ2-4	-	CASSQEGTGGAKNIQYF	TGTGCCAGCAGCCAAGAAGGGACAGGGGGAGCCAAAAACATTCAGTACTTC
-	TRBV5-1	TRBJ1-1	once	CASSLTGTNTEAFF	TGCGCCAGCAGCTTAACCGGAACGAACACTGAAGCTTTCTTT